This T cell receptor (beta chain) was retrieved from a study of T cells after yellow fever vaccination. Findings of the study overall: FACS-sorted repertoires might harbor abundant contaminating clonotypes from the bulk population. Once the booster was given, most primary-vaccination clones reappeared, at about 95% for CD4 and 88% for CD8.

Template switching with 5'RACE generated the TCR cDNA and added a universal primer site and UMIs. TCRdb recomputed calls from the 5' RACE reads with MiXCR, one row per CDR3 protein. The sample holds approximately 510,000 distinct CDR3 sequences, 21% seen once. As to this clonotype: Its matching antigen is unknown.

V was clipped by 6 bases and J by 4 bases, with 21 bases between them. The CDR3 length is 15 residues. Per the germline V gene, CDR1 is DFQATT and CDR2 is SNEGSKA (reference sequence). The TCR comes from a man younger than 35 who received the YFV17D yellow fever vaccine. Sequenced here: PBMCs, sampled approximately 20 days after the first yellow fever vaccination. The chain has TRBV20-1 and TRBJ1-1; D possibly corresponds to TRBD1 (5 bases). The CDR3: CSAQVAGIRSTEAFF. In nucleotides, the CDR3 is TGCAGTGCACAGGTGGCAGGGATCAGGAGCACTGAAGCTTTCTTT.